The next 3 T cell receptor beta chains were all read from a single sample in a study of low-dose radiotherapy and immunotherapy resistance in tumors. TRAV- and TRBV-specific primers primed first-strand cDNA, covering alpha and beta chains. Using a constant-region primer together with a V-primer adapter, TCRs were subjected to roughly 18 PCR cycles of amplification. One entry per CDR3 protein results from TCRdb running MiXCR on the reads. The sample includes under 110,000 distinct CDR3 sequences, around 21% of them seen just once. Time point denoted: after trial treatment. The sample's treatment: LDRT plus nivolumab, ipilimumab, low-dose cyclophosphamide and aspirin (RACIN trial). Material: PBMCs, obtained after low-dose radiotherapy plus immunotherapy. These receptor sequences come from a male donor with prostate cancer.

The CDR3 region is CASNRQGVGNEQFF. The CDR3 DNA follows: TGTGCCAGCAACCGACAGGGAGTGGGCAATGAGCAGTTCTTC. The rearrangement joins TRBV12-3 or TRBV12-4 to TRBJ2-1, with 7 positions matching TRBD1. The CDR3 loop spans 14 amino acids. The V segment lost 7 bases and the J segment 6 bases; nucleotides outside the gene matches: 9.

This clonotype was found many times. The chain uses TRBV5-4 and TRBJ2-5; D unclear. V was cut by 0 bases and J by 5 bases, with 8 bases left in between. Germline CDR1 reads SGHNT; CDR2 reads YYREEE (reference sequence). CDR3 length: 13 residues. CDR3 in amino acids: CASSLASAETQYF. The CDR3 DNA sequence: TGTGCCAGCAGCTTGGCCTCGGCGGAGACCCAGTACTTC.

The genes are TRBV3-1 and TRBJ1-5; TRBD1 aligns across 9 bases. This CDR3 contains 15 residues. CDR1 is LGHDT and CDR2 is YNNKEL in the germline V gene (reference sequence). J was trimmed by 6 bases and V by 1 base; bases with no gene match: 4. CDR3 sequence (DNA): TGTGCCAGCAGCCAAGGGGGGACAGGGCCTCAGCCCCAGCATTTT. Protein: CASSQGGTGPQPQHF.